The next 17 T cell receptor beta chains were all read from a single sample in a study of cytomegalovirus exposure and HLA in healthy donors. A multiplex PCR was run with 60 Vbeta primers and 13 Jbeta primers. Assay: immunoSEQ multiplex PCR; the TCRdb copy retains only in-frame clones and omits some. This repertoire shows about 150,000 clones, about 84% found once; its top ten account for about 3.7%. The sample consisted of PBMCs. These receptors came from a male donor in good health and CMV-seronegative.

The count of this clone is one. The rearrangement joins TRBV7-9 to TRBJ2-1, with 13 bases matching TRBD2. Germline loops: CDR1 SEHNR, CDR2 FQNEAQ (reference sequence). Trimming removed 3 bases from V and 3 bases from J; junction bases left unmatched: 5. The CDR3 runs 17 residues. The CDR3 DNA is TGTGCCAGCAGCTTCCTCGGGACTAGCGGGGACTACAATGAGCAGTTCTTC. Translation gives CASSFLGTSGDYNEQFF.

This clone was observed a handful of times. J is TRBJ1-1 and V is TRBV19, with 9 bases aligning to TRBD1. The CDR3 consists of 15 residues. Germline values: CDR1 LNHDA, CDR2 SQIVND (reference sequence). V shed 6 bases and J 2 bases; nucleotides not matched to a gene: 7. The CDR3, as DNA: TGTGCCAGTAGGTGGGGACAGGGAATAAACACTGAAGCTTTCTTT. It specifies CASRWGQGINTEAFF.

This chain connects TRBV28 to TRBJ1-4, with 9 bases fitting TRBD1. The trim removed 6 bases at V and 6 bases at J, leaving 8 bases unmatched. Germline lookup yields CDR1 MDHEN and CDR2 SYDVKM. This CDR3 comprises 15 residues. CDR3: CASSPTTGGYEKLFF. The CDR3, as DNA: TGTGCCAGCAGCCCCACTACAGGGGGCTATGAAAAACTGTTTTTT.

Only a few counts were recorded for this clone. The rearrangement links TRBV2 to TRBJ2-7; 10 bases are shared with TRBD2. This CDR3 contains 13 residues. Germline loops: CDR1 SNHLY, CDR2 FYNNEI. After removal of 8 bases from V and 6 bases from J, the junction contained 7 bases not matched to a gene. CDR3 amino acids: CASLVLAGGEQYF. CDR3 in DNA: TGTGCCAGCCTAGTGTTAGCGGGAGGCGAGCAGTACTTC.

The chain's CDR3 is CASSVDSNSPLHF. The CDR3 DNA is TGCGCCAGCAGCGTGGACAGCAATTCACCCCTCCACTTT. The V call is TRBV5-1, the J call TRBJ1-6, with D perhaps TRBD1 (6 bases). This CDR3 has 13 amino acids. V lost 4 bases and J 7 bases, leaving 9 bases between the germline ends. From germline, CDR1 is SGHRS and CDR2 YFSETQ.

The V and J genes are TRBV11-2 and TRBJ2-7; D is perhaps TRBD1 (5 bases). CDR3 length equals 17 residues. Germline V gives CDR1 SGHAT, CDR2 FQNNGV. Trimming shortened V by 0 bases and J by 2 bases, and 17 bases separated the two germline ends. CDR3 DNA: TGTGCCAGCAGCTTAGAAGGTTGGCAGGGAAGTGCCTACGAGCAGTACTTC. Its protein is CASSLEGWQGSAYEQYF. The full variable domain, rest sourced from reference TRBV11-2 and TRBJ2-7, is EAGVAQSPRYKIIEKRQSVAFWCNPISGHATLYWYQQILGQGPKLLIQFQNNGVVDDSQLPKDRFSAERLKGVDSTLKIQPAKLEDSAVYLCASSLEGWQGSAYEQYFGPGTRLTVT.

The chain recombines TRBV20-1 with TRBJ1-1; maybe TRBD1 (5 bases). CDR1 DFQATT and CDR2 SNEGSKA come from the germline V gene (reference sequence). V was clipped by 7 bases and J by 1 base, with 7 bases between them. The CDR3 contains 11 residues. The CDR3 nucleotides read TGCAGTGTAAGGGGGAACACTGAAGCTTTCTTT. Protein product: CSVRGNTEAFF.

This clone was observed a few times. The V gene is TRBV6-5, the J gene TRBJ1-5, with D uncertain. The CDR3 covers 15 residues. In germline, CDR1 is MNHEY, CDR2 SVGAGI. Trimming pared 4 bases from V and 0 bases from J, leaving 10 bases between. In nucleotides, the CDR3 is TGTGCCAGCAGTTCACAGAGTTATAGCAATCAGCCCCAGCATTTT. Protein sequence: CASSSQSYSNQPQHF.

J is TRBJ2-2 and V is TRBV5-1; D is possibly TRBD2 (6 bases). Germline lookup yields CDR1 SGHRS and CDR2 YFSETQ. The CDR3 spans 17 residues. V was cut by 0 bases and J by 7 bases, with 19 bases left in between. CDR3 sequence (DNA): TGCGCCAGCAGCTTGGCCGGAGCCTCTAGGGGAGGCGGGGAGCTGTTTTTT. It codes for CASSLAGASRGGGELFF.

V and J are TRBV15 and TRBJ2-2; TRBD1 might be the D (6 bases). CDR1 LNHNV and CDR2 YYDKDF come from the germline V gene (reference sequence). Trimming cost V 8 bases and J 1 base, with 14 bases left between them. This CDR3 is built from 15 residues. This CDR3 reads CATDGDKQNTGELFF. The CDR3 DNA reads as TGTGCCACCGACGGGGACAAACAGAACACCGGGGAGCTGTTTTTT.

This chain joins TRBV19 and TRBJ2-3; tentatively, D is TRBD2 (6 bases). The V gene lost 8 bases and the J gene lost 2 bases, with 14 bases spanning the gap. This CDR3 comprises 14 residues. The germline gives CDR1 LNHDA, CDR2 SQIVND (reference sequence). CDR3 residues: CASRPGLYTDTQYF. DNA of the CDR3: TGTGCCAGTCGACCGGGACTTTACACAGATACGCAGTATTTT.

The chain recombines TRBV2 with TRBJ2-7; 9 nucleotides align to TRBD1. The germline V gene has CDR1 SNHLY and CDR2 FYNNEI. This CDR3 is 16 amino acids long. Trimming at V came to 7 bases and at J to 9 bases, leaving 19 bases not matched to a gene. Here the CDR3 DNA reads TGTGCCAGCATCATCGGGCCGGGACAGGGACGTGATGGGCAGTACTTC. Amino acid sequence: CASIIGPGQGRDGQYF.

As DNA, the CDR3 is TGTGCCAGCAGTTGGGACAGGGAGGCCTACGAGCAGTACTTC. This sequence encodes CASSWDREAYEQYF. The rearrangement joins TRBV28 to TRBJ2-7, with 9 bases aligning to TRBD1. Germline values: CDR1 MDHEN, CDR2 SYDVKM. The CDR3 runs 14 residues. V was clipped by 4 bases and J by 2 bases; unmatched bases: 3.

The chain joins TRBV19 to TRBJ2-5, with 9 bases lining up with TRBD1. This CDR3 region has 13 residues. Germline-derived CDR1 and CDR2 are LNHDA and SQIVND (reference sequence). Germline trimming cut 9 bases from V and 4 bases from J; bases unmatched to any gene: 6. For the CDR3, the DNA is TGTGCCAGGCCCGGGACAGGGATAGAGACCCAGTACTTC. Amino acid sequence: CARPGTGIETQYF.

This clone came up once. The rearrangement links TRBV28 to TRBJ2-1, with unresolved D. Trimming cost V 2 bases and J 10 bases, with 6 bases left between them. CDR3 length equals 11 residues. CDR1 MDHEN and CDR2 SYDVKM come from the germline V gene. The CDR3: CASSLVREQFF. CDR3 DNA: TGTGCCAGCAGTTTAGTACGGGAGCAGTTCTTC. Full variable domain (rest looked up from reference TRBV28 and TRBJ2-1): DVKVTQSSRYLVKRTGEKVFLECVQDMDHENMFWYRQDPGLGLRLIYFSYDVKMKEKGDIPEGYSVSREKKERFSLILESASTNQTSMYLCASSLVREQFFGPGTRLTVL.

This chain links TRBV7-9 with TRBJ1-6, with 7 nucleotides matching TRBD1. The germline V gene has CDR1 SEHNR and CDR2 FQNEAQ (reference sequence). With V trimmed by 5 bases and J by 7 bases, 8 bases remained unmatched. The CDR3 has 15 residues. The CDR3 DNA sequence: TGTGCCAGCAGCGGTCTTACAGGGGCGAATTCACCCCTCCACTTT. This translates into CASSGLTGANSPLHF.

The V call is TRBV7-6, the J call TRBJ2-1, with TRBD2 matching 8 bases. J gave up 8 bases and V 3 bases, and 9 bases lay outside the gene matches. The CDR3 contains 15 residues. Germline V gene sequence: CDR1 SGHVS, CDR2 FNYEAQ. In DNA form, the CDR3 reads TGTGCCAGCAGCTTTCTGGGCGGGAGGAGAGATGAGCAGTTCTTC. The encoded protein is CASSFLGGRRDEQFF.